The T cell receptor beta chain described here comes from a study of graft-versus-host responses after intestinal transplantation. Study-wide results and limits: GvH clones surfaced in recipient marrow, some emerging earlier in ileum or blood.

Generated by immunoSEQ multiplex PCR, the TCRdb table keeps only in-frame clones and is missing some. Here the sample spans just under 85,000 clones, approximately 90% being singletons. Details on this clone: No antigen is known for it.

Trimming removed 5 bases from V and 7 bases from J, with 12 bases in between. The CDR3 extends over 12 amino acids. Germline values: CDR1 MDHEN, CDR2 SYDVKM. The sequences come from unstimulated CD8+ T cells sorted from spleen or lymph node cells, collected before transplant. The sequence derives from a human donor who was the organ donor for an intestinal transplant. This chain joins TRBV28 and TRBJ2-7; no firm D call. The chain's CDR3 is CASSRPEWEQYF. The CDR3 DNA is TGTGCCAGCAGTCGCCCCGAATGGGAGCAGTACTTC.